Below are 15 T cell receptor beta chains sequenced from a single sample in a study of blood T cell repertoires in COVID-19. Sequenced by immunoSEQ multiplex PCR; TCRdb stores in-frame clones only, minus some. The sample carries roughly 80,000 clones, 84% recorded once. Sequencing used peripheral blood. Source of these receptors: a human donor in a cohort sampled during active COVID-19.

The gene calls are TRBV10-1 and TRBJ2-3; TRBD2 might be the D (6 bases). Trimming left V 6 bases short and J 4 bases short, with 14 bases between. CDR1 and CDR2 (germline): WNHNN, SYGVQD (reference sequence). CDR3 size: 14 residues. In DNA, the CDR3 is TGCGCCAGCAGCCGGGACTCAACTCCAGATACGCAGTATTTT. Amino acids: CASSRDSTPDTQYF.

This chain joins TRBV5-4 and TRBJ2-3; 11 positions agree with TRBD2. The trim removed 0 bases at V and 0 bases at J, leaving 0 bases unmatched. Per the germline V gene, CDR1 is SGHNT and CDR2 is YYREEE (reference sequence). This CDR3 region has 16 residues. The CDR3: CASSLVAGGSTDTQYF. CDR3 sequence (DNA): TGTGCCAGCAGCTTGGTAGCGGGGGGGAGCACAGATACGCAGTATTTT.

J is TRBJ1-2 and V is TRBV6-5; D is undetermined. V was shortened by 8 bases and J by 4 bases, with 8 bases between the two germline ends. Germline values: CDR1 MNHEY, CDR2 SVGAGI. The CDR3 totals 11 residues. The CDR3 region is CASREAYGYTF. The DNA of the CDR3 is TGTGCCAGCCGGGAGGCCTATGGCTACACCTTC.

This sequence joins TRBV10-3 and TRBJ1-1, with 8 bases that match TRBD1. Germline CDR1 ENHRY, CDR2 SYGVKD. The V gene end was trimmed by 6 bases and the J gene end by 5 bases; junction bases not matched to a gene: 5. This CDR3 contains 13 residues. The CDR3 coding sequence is TGTGCCATCAGCCAGGACAGGGAGACTGAAGCTTTCTTT. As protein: CAISQDRETEAFF.

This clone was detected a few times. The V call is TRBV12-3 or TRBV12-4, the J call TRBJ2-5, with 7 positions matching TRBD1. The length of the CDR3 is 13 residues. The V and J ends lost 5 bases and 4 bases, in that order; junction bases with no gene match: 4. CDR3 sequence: CASSARGSETQYF. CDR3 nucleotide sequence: TGTGCCAGCAGTGCCAGGGGGTCAGAGACCCAGTACTTC.

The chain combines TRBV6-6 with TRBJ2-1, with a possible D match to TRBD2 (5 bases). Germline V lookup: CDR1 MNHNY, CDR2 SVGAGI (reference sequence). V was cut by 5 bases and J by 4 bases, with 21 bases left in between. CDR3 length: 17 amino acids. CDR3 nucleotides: TGTGCCAGCAGTCCCGCCGGCTCAGCGGAATTTTACAATGAGCAGTTCTTC. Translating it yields CASSPAGSAEFYNEQFF.

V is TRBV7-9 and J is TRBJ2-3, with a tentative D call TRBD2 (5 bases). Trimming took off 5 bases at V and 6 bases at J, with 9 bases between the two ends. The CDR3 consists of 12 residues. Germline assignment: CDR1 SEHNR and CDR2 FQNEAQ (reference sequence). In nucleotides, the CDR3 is TGTGCCAGCAGCCCGAGGAGGGATACGCAGTATTTT. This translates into CASSPRRDTQYF.

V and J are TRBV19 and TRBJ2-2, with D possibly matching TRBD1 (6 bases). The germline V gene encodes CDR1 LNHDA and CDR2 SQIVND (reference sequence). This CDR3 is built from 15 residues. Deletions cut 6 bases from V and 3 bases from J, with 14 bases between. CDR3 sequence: CASRKQGLDTGELFF. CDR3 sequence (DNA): TGTGCCAGTAGGAAACAGGGTTTGGACACCGGGGAGCTGTTTTTT.

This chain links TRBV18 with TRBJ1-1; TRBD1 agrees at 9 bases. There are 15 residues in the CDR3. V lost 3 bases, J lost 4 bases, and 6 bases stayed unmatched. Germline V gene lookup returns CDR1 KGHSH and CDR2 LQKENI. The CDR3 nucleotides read TGTGCCAGCTCACCCGGACAGGGGCAAGTCACTGAAGCTTTCTTT. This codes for CASSPGQGQVTEAFF. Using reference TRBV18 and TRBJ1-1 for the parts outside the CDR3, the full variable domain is NAGVMQNPRHLVRRRGQEARLRCSPMKGHSHVYWYRQLPEEGLKFMVYLQKENIIDESGMPKERFSAEFPKEGPSILRIQQVVRGDSAAYFCASSPGQGQVTEAFFGQGTRLTVV.

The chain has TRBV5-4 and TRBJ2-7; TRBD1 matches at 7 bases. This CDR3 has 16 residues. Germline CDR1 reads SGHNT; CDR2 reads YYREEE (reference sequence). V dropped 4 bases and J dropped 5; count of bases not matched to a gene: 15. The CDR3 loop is CASSPEEQGRGHEQYF. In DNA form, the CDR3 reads TGTGCCAGCAGCCCCGAAGAACAGGGAAGGGGGCACGAGCAGTACTTC.

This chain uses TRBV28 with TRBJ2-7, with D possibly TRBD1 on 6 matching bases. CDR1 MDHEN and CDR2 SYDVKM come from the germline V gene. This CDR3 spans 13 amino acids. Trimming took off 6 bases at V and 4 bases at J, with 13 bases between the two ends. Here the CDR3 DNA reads TGTGCCAGCAGGGTAAACAGGGTTTACGAGCAGTACTTC. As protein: CASRVNRVYEQYF.

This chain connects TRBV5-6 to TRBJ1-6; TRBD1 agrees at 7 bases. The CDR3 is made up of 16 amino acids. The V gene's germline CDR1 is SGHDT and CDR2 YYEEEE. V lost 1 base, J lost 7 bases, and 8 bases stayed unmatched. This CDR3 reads CASSLISTGTNSPLHF. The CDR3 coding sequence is TGTGCCAGCAGCTTGATCTCGACAGGGACAAATTCACCCCTCCACTTT.

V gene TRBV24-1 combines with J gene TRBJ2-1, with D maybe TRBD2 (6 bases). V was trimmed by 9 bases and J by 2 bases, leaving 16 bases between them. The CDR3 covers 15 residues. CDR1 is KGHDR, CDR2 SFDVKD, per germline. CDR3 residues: CATRDSGAAYNEQFF. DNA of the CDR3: TGTGCCACCCGAGATTCGGGAGCCGCCTACAATGAGCAGTTCTTC.

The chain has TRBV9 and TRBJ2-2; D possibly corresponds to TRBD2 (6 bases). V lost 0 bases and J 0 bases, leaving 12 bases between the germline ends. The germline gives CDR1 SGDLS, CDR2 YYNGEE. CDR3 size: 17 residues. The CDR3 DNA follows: TGTGCCAGCAGCGTAGCCCCAGCGGGTTCGAACACCGGGGAGCTGTTTTTT. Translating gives CASSVAPAGSNTGELFF.

The CDR3 region is CATSEGQGTGYTF. The CDR3, as DNA: TGTGCCACCAGTGAGGGACAGGGAACTGGCTACACCTTC. V gene TRBV24-1 combines with J gene TRBJ1-2, with 9 bases lining up with TRBD1. The V and J ends lost 4 bases and 7 bases, in that order; junction bases with no gene match: 3. Germline CDR1 reads KGHDR; CDR2 reads SFDVKD. The CDR3 contains 13 residues.